The clone carrying this T cell receptor beta chain turned up a few times. The target antigen is unknown. This entry comes from a study of cytomegalovirus exposure and HLA in healthy donors. Points from the study as a whole: Within an earlier analysis, most TCR beta V segments proved productive either about 87% or about 30% of the time. Immune exposure information comprised only CMV serostatus. Some V segments, TRBV6-2 and TRBV6-3 among them, were indistinguishable and were therefore excluded.

The CDR3 covers 13 residues. Germline V gives CDR1 ENHRY, CDR2 SYGVKD. V lost 6 bases, J lost 3 bases, and 12 bases lay in between. The PCR ran on 60 Vbeta and 13 Jbeta primers. Original handling: Unique TCR beta chains numbered about 72 million in a later analysis, with roughly 9.9 million shared. Here immunoSEQ multiplex PCR was the method, and the copy in TCRdb shows in-frame clones only, minus some. That table is the source of V, J and clone size, and D and trimming were worked out from the DNA. The data contain around 100,000 clones, around two thirds of them singletons. The chain carries TRBV10-3 and TRBJ2-7, with D possibly TRBD1 on 6 matching bases. This receptor was obtained from a young man in good health and CMV-seronegative. The material sequenced was PBMCs. In nucleotides, the CDR3 is TGTGCCATCAGCTGGACAGACGACTACGAGCAGTACTTC. Protein product: CAISWTDDYEQYF.